One sample yielded the 31 T cell receptor beta chains listed below, sequenced in a study of CXCR3-negative and CXCR3-positive naive CD8 T cells. 5' RACE that incorporated UMI labels was used to prepare the TRB cDNA libraries. One entry per CDR3 protein, without DNA, is what TCRdb gives after re-calling the 5' RACE reads. Its clone listing holds around 56,000 distinct CDR3 sequences. Sequences were obtained from naive CXCR3- CD8+ T cells from blood. Subset in this sample: CD45RO-CCR7+CD27+CD95- naive CD8+ T cells lacking CXCR3 (TNR3-). These receptors were taken from a human donor in good health. Some clones in this sample may be carry-over from other donors' samples.

The CDR3 protein is CASSLAVGLGLSYNEQFF. The rearrangement links TRBV12-3 or TRBV12-4 to TRBJ2-1; with no DNA, the TCRdb D assignment of TRBD2 cannot be verified. The CDR3 has 18 residues.

The V gene is TRBV3-1, the J gene TRBJ1-5; there is no DNA to check the TCRdb D call of TRBD1. Germline assignment: CDR1 LGHDT and CDR2 YNNKEL (reference sequence). The CDR3 is made up of 15 amino acids. The CDR3 sequence is CASSPHQGVGQPQHF.

The chain couples TRBV2 to TRBJ2-1; the D gene TCRdb calls, TRBD2, cannot be checked with no DNA. The CDR3 covers 18 residues. Germline CDR1 and CDR2: SNHLY and FYNNEI. The CDR3 loop is CASSEAWRGTSAYNEQFF.

The J gene is TRBJ2-7, the V gene TRBV7-9; there is no DNA to check the TCRdb D call of TRBD1. Germline values: CDR1 SEHNR, CDR2 FQNEAQ (reference sequence). The CDR3 covers 13 residues. This CDR3 reads CASSLTGMYEQYF.

This chain connects TRBV7-9 to TRBJ2-2. The V gene's germline CDR1 is SEHNR and CDR2 FQNEAQ (reference sequence). This CDR3 contains 15 residues. CDR3 amino acids: CASSLASPNTGELFF.

CDR3 region: CASSQDVRNTDTQYF. The chain has TRBV4-2 and TRBJ2-3. The CDR3 spans 15 residues. In germline, CDR1 is LGHNA, CDR2 YNFKEQ.

J is TRBJ2-7 and V is TRBV6-2 or TRBV6-3; the D call of TRBD2 rests on TCRdb alone, since no DNA is present to check it. Germline V gives CDR1 MNHEY, CDR2 SVGEGT. The CDR3 has 14 residues. The CDR3 is CDSTPGTRSHEQYF.

The chain combines TRBV29-1 with TRBJ2-1; no DNA is available, so the TRBD1 call from TCRdb remains unchecked. Germline-derived CDR1 and CDR2 are SQVTM and ANQGSEA. The CDR3 is made up of 12 amino acids. Here the CDR3 reads CSALPGDNEQFF.

This chain uses TRBV12-3 or TRBV12-4 with TRBJ2-2; the TCRdb D gene call, TRBD1, has no DNA to confirm it. The length of the CDR3 is 14 residues. CDR3 region: CASTLEVYTGELFF.

V is TRBV7-6 and J is TRBJ2-5. Germline V gene data show CDR1 as SGHVS and CDR2 as FNYEAQ. There are 12 residues in the CDR3. CDR3 sequence: CASSLTQETQYF.

This chain links TRBV13 with TRBJ2-2. CDR1 PRHDT and CDR2 FYEKMQ come from the germline V gene (reference sequence). The CDR3 extends over 15 amino acids. CDR3 protein: CASTLGTANTGELFF.

The V call is TRBV28, the J call TRBJ2-5; without DNA, the TCRdb call of TRBD2 cannot be checked. The CDR3 consists of 15 residues. CDR1 and CDR2 from the germline V gene are MDHEN and SYDVKM. The CDR3 sequence: CASSLFRGSGETQYF. The whole variable domain, remainder taken from reference TRBV28 and TRBJ2-5, is DVKVTQSSRYLVKRTGEKVFLECVQDMDHENMFWYRQDPGLGLRLIYFSYDVKMKEKGDIPEGYSVSREKKERFSLILESASTNQTSMYLCASSLFRGSGETQYFGPGTRLLVL.

CDR3 loop: CASSFGQGALDEQFF. The rearrangement links TRBV7-3 to TRBJ2-1; TCRdb's D call of TRBD1 is untestable without DNA. Germline loops: CDR1 SGHTA, CDR2 FQGTGA. The length of the CDR3 is 15 residues.

This chain links TRBV29-1 with TRBJ2-4; TCRdb's assignment of TRBD1 cannot be checked, as there is no DNA. CDR3 length: 14 residues. Germline lookup yields CDR1 SQVTM and CDR2 ANQGSEA. This CDR3 is CSVRTGGLKNIQYF.

This chain connects TRBV11-2 to TRBJ2-3. Germline-derived CDR1 and CDR2 are SGHAT and FQNNGV. The CDR3 is 11 residues long. The CDR3 region is CASSFTDTQYF.

This chain links TRBV25-1 with TRBJ2-7; TCRdb names TRBD1, which stays unverified in the absence of DNA. The CDR3 is 15 residues long. Germline CDR1 and CDR2: MGHDK and SYGVNS. The chain's CDR3 is CASSGWDRAIYEQYF.

The gene calls are TRBV4-2 and TRBJ2-1; TCRdb outputs TRBD2, but without DNA this stays unchecked. Germline CDR1 LGHNA, CDR2 YNFKEQ. The CDR3 loop spans 20 amino acids. The chain's CDR3 is CASSQDPLAGGYSSYNEQFF.

This chain links TRBV29-1 with TRBJ2-5; the TCRdb call, TRBD1, lacks DNA for checking. CDR3 length: 17 residues. Germline loops: CDR1 SQVTM, CDR2 ANQGSEA. CDR3 protein: CSVEAGQGLTLQETQYF. The full variable domain, completed using reference TRBV29-1 and TRBJ2-5, is SAVISQKPSRDICQRGTSLTIQCQVDSQVTMMFWYRQQPGQSLTLIATANQGSEATYESGFVIDKFPISRPNLTFSTLTVSNMSPEDSSIYLCSVEAGQGLTLQETQYFGPGTRLLVL.

V gene TRBV7-2 combines with J gene TRBJ1-2; the TCRdb D gene call, TRBD1, has no DNA to confirm it. The CDR3 spans 15 residues. Germline V gene sequence: CDR1 SGHTA, CDR2 FQGNSA. The CDR3 spells CASSPGTVANYGYTF.

The J gene is TRBJ1-1, the V gene TRBV14. Germline assignment: CDR1 SGHDN and CDR2 FVKESK. This CDR3 comprises 17 residues. CDR3 in amino acids: CASSHSLPLLWGTEAFF. The entire variable domain, with the rest obtained from reference TRBV14 and TRBJ1-1, is as follows: EAGVTQFPSHSVIEKGQTVTLRCDPISGHDNLYWYRRVMGKEIKFLLHFVKESKQDESGMPNNRFLAERTGGTYSTLKVQPAELEDSGVYFCASSHSLPLLWGTEAFFGQGTRLTVV.

The V and J genes are TRBV27 and TRBJ2-7; TCRdb reports TRBD1, a call that lacks DNA to check it against. Germline CDR1 reads MNHEY; CDR2 reads SMNVEV (reference sequence). This CDR3 comprises 15 residues. CDR3 sequence: CASSFALTGGYEQYF.

The V call is TRBV29-1, the J call TRBJ2-5; as DNA is missing, the TRBD1 call by TCRdb cannot be tested. CDR1 and CDR2 from the germline V gene are SQVTM and ANQGSEA. The CDR3 loop spans 13 amino acids. The CDR3 loop reads CSVVTGGGETQYF.

This chain links TRBV21-1 with TRBJ1-5; TCRdb's D call of TRBD1 is untestable without DNA. TRBV21-1 is shown as a pseudogene. The CDR3 totals 15 residues. The CDR3 protein is CASSKETGRNQPQHF.

The V call is TRBV7-2, the J call TRBJ1-1; TCRdb picks TRBD1, but there is no DNA to check that call. Looked up from germline, CDR1 is SGHTA and CDR2 is FQGNSA. This CDR3 is 13 amino acids long. The CDR3 sequence: CASSLVPVTEAFF.

This chain joins TRBV28 and TRBJ2-5; there is no DNA to check the TCRdb D call of TRBD1. The length of the CDR3 is 15 residues. Germline loops: CDR1 MDHEN, CDR2 SYDVKM. The CDR3 sequence: CASSLTQDSSRTQYF.

The J gene is TRBJ2-7, the V gene TRBV5-1; TCRdb returns TRBD1, unconfirmable since there is no DNA. The CDR3 loop spans 16 amino acids. Germline V gene lookup returns CDR1 SGHRS and CDR2 YFSETQ. The CDR3 region is CASSLEFGGPSYEQYF.

The rearrangement joins TRBV12-3 or TRBV12-4 to TRBJ2-1; TCRdb lists TRBD1, though no DNA is available to test this call. The CDR3 spans 19 residues. This CDR3 reads CASSPGTGGAGHPYNEQFF.

The V gene is TRBV29-1, the J gene TRBJ2-7; TCRdb returns TRBD2, unconfirmable since there is no DNA. The CDR3 is 16 residues long. Looked up from germline, CDR1 is SQVTM and CDR2 is ANQGSEA. This CDR3 is CSVEDQGLAGPYEQYF.

CDR3 sequence: CASSSDQGLAGASTDTQYF. The chain combines TRBV7-3 with TRBJ2-3; TCRdb picks TRBD2, but there is no DNA to check that call. Germline CDR1 SGHTA, CDR2 FQGTGA. The CDR3 runs 19 residues.

J is TRBJ1-2 and V is TRBV6-5; TCRdb indicates TRBD1, and absent DNA this call remains unverified. CDR1 and CDR2 from the germline V gene are MNHEY and SVGAGI. The CDR3 is 15 amino acids. CDR3 sequence: CASSYSAGTGHGYTF.

J is TRBJ2-3 and V is TRBV6-2 or TRBV6-3. CDR1 is MNHEY, CDR2 SVGEGT, per germline. CDR3 length: 11 residues. The CDR3 sequence: CASSYRGTQYF.